The rows below give T cell receptor beta chains drawn from one sample of a study of CXCR3-negative and CXCR3-positive naive CD8 T cells. TCRdb reprocessed the 5' RACE reads and reports one entry per CDR3 protein, with no DNA. In total, the table holds 100,000 to 150,000 distinct CDR3 sequences. The sequencing input was naive CXCR3- CD8+ T cells from blood. These receptors came from a human donor in good health. Some clones in this sample may be carry-over from other donors' samples. CDR3s include the opening cysteine and the closing phenylalanine or tryptophan.

J	V	CDR3
TRBJ1-4	TRBV29-1	CSVLDREGPEKLFF
TRBJ1-5	TRBV6-2/TRBV6-3	CASSLGASNQPQHF
TRBJ2-1	TRBV7-9	CASSYTMEQFF
TRBJ2-7	TRBV7-2	CASSSKDYEQYF
TRBJ2-7	TRBV7-9	CASSWDGKMYEQYF
TRBJ2-7	TRBV19	CASGQATYEQYF
TRBJ2-1	TRBV19	CASSIVGNYNEQFF
TRBJ1-5	TRBV14	CASSQGAQPQHF
TRBJ2-6	TRBV9	CASSVGSSGANVLTF
TRBJ1-5	TRBV27	CASSFGGSNQPQHF
TRBJ2-7	TRBV5-5	CASSPTDTGGYEQYF
TRBJ2-7	TRBV5-6	CASSGTSSSYEQYF
TRBJ2-7	TRBV7-9	CASSLPGPGLAGPTYEQYF
TRBJ2-7	TRBV7-2	CASSLEGTGSYEQYF
TRBJ1-6	TRBV7-9	CASSSPGQYNSPLHF
TRBJ2-7	TRBV18	CASSPGQGSSYEQYF
TRBJ2-7	TRBV5-6	CASITTGTGVGEQYF
TRBJ2-1	TRBV13	CASSPGTRSEQFF
TRBJ2-3	TRBV3-1	CASSQVVSDTQYF
TRBJ2-7	TRBV27	CASQLTVGREQYF
TRBJ1-5	TRBV5-1	CASSPRTGINQPQHF
TRBJ2-7	TRBV29-1	CSALGRTYEQYF
TRBJ2-2	TRBV5-1	CASSFPGEETGELFF
TRBJ2-3	TRBV11-2	CASSEDPLAGATDTQYF
TRBJ2-3	TRBV5-4	CASRTGRTDTQYF
TRBJ2-3	TRBV7-9	CASSPHVTDTQYF
TRBJ2-5	TRBV27	CASSFLRGRETQYF
TRBJ2-6	TRBV5-5	CASSFGARGSGANVLTF
TRBJ1-6	TRBV12-3/TRBV12-4	CASSSAEEGLISYNSPLHF
TRBJ1-5	TRBV6-2/TRBV6-3	CASTRSYSNQPQHF
TRBJ1-2	TRBV29-1	CSVAGQGGYGYTF
TRBJ2-2	TRBV2	CASRHFPAGPTGELFF
TRBJ2-1	TRBV14	CASSQVQGAYEQFF
TRBJ1-1	TRBV5-1	CASSLGAAMNTEAFF
TRBJ2-3	TRBV10-3	CAISEESPDTQYF
TRBJ1-6	TRBV7-9	CASSLGGTGANSPLHF
TRBJ2-7	TRBV11-3	CASSYGRTYEQYF
TRBJ2-1	TRBV7-2	CASSFPANEQFF
TRBJ2-5	TRBV7-9	CASSLGLAGGRGETQYF
TRBJ1-2	TRBV6-5	CASSYSTRSYGYTF
TRBJ2-7	TRBV4-3	CASSQDGGGQGLYEQYF
TRBJ2-7	TRBV4-3	CASSQDKFEEGSEQYF
TRBJ1-6	TRBV7-6	CASSFLYEGMYSNSPLHF
TRBJ2-7	TRBV29-1	CSVLGAGSYEQYF
TRBJ2-5	TRBV7-9	CASSRAGSQETQNF
TRBJ2-2	TRBV12-3/TRBV12-4	CASSPDRGVPGELFF
TRBJ2-1	TRBV10-3	CAIGGGNEQFF
TRBJ2-3	TRBV29-1	CSVVDLAGESTDTQYF
TRBJ1-5	TRBV3-1	CASSQVAGHQPQHF
TRBJ2-1	TRBV11-3	CASSPGHFGNEQFF
TRBJ2-1	TRBV14	CASSQLVGTYNEQFF
TRBJ1-2	TRBV29-1	CSVEDLEGRGNYGYTF
TRBJ2-7	TRBV27	CASSLRGPDSYEQYF